This T cell receptor beta chain was retrieved from a study of shared clonotypes between healthy human individuals. V shed 6 bases and J 3 bases; nucleotides not matched to a gene: 9. The CDR3 runs 15 residues. Germline CDR1 is MNHEY and CDR2 is SMNVEV (reference sequence). For this clone: Its matching antigen is unknown.

Study-level findings and limits: Non-shared clonotypes had lower generation probabilities than clonotypes shared by all four sorted-subset donors.

Each subset's genomic DNA was split evenly across several immunoSEQ plates. In replicate PCRs of sorted subsets, roughly 200 ng DNA, tens of thousands of T cell genomes, was used. Measured with immunoSEQ multiplex PCR; TCRdb has only the in-frame clones, and not every one. Among fewer than 1 million clones listed, roughly 96% were seen once. The naive CD8 fraction comprised CD45RO-negative cells positively selected for CCR7 and excluded terminally differentiated effector memory CD45RA+ cells. Study donors comprised healthy, HIV-negative adults devoid of recent acute infection or vaccination. The source material was naive CD8+ T cells sorted from blood. This clonotype was obtained from a man in his thirties or forties in good health. This chain connects TRBV27 to TRBJ2-7; TRBD1 aligns across 9 bases. This chain's CDR3 is CASSPSGTGRYEQYF. In DNA, the CDR3 is TGTGCCAGCAGCCCGTCGGGGACAGGGCGCTACGAGCAGTACTTC.